A selection of T cell receptor beta chains follows, all from one sample in a study of post-analysis software for immune sequencing data. TCRdb used MiXCR to reprocess the PCR reads, holding one entry per CDR3 protein. The sample includes roughly 200,000 distinct CDR3 sequences, around 30% of them seen just once. Sequenced material: blood. The receptors originated from a girl under 18 with multiple sclerosis. Each CDR3 is given with its conserved first and last residue. A D gene is named only where the DNA matches it firmly. Clone size is not always given. Where it is, it says once, few, many or a class for expanded clones.

clone_size,d_call,j_call,v_call,cdr3_aa,cdr3_nt
medium-sized,.,TRBJ2-7,TRBV12-3/TRBV12-4,CASSTGPSGEQYF,TGTGCCAGCAGTACCGGGCCTTCTGGCGAGCAGTACTTC
.,TRBD1,TRBJ1-5,TRBV7-9,CASSLGDRANQPQHF,TGTGCCAGCAGCTTGGGAGACAGGGCCAATCAGCCCCAGCATTTT
many,TRBD2,TRBJ2-1,TRBV5-1,CASRKREGNEQFF,TGCGCCAGCAGGAAGCGGGAGGGGAATGAGCAGTTCTTC
many,.,TRBJ2-7,TRBV28,CASSQQNYEQYF,TGTGCCAGCAGCCAACAGAACTACGAGCAGTACTTC
many,TRBD2,TRBJ2-1,TRBV24-1,CATSDLQAGGPVDEQFF,TGTGCCACCAGTGATTTGCAAGCGGGAGGGCCAGTCGATGAGCAGTTCTTC
many,.,TRBJ1-5,TRBV5-1,CASSDGANQPQHF,TGCGCCAGCAGCGATGGCGCCAATCAGCCCCAGCATTTT
.,TRBD1,TRBJ2-5,TRBV28,CASSLKGTGTRETQYF,TGTGCCAGCAGTTTAAAGGGGACAGGGACTCGGGAGACCCAGTACTTC
many,.,TRBJ2-7,TRBV5-6,CASSLALGVRTYEQYF,TGTGCCAGCAGCTTGGCCTTGGGGGTTAGGACCTACGAGCAGTACTTC
many,.,TRBJ2-1,TRBV20-1,CSAFPRGSYNEQFF,TGCAGTGCATTTCCTAGAGGCTCCTACAATGAGCAGTTCTTC
many,.,TRBJ2-7,TRBV7-9,CASSLVRVGDSYEQYF,TGTGCCAGCAGCTTAGTGCGTGTCGGGGACTCCTACGAGCAGTACTTC
.,TRBD2,TRBJ2-2,TRBV20-1,CSARAREGLEELFF,TGCAGTGCTAGGGCGCGGGAGGGCCTCGAGGAGCTGTTTTTT
few,TRBD2,TRBJ2-7,TRBV12-3/TRBV12-4,CASSSILAGGYEQYF,TGTGCCAGCAGTTCCATACTAGCGGGGGGCTACGAGCAGTACTTC
many,.,TRBJ2-7,TRBV9,CASSLTTGREQYF,TGTGCCAGCAGCCTGACTACAGGGCGAGAGCAGTACTTC
few,.,TRBJ2-5,TRBV24-1,CATSEPALTGETQYF,TGTGCCACCAGTGAGCCAGCCCTAACTGGGGAGACCCAGTACTTC
.,.,TRBJ2-7,TRBV14,CASSHTAGSYNEQYF,TGTGCCAGCAGCCACACCGCGGGTTCCTACAATGAGCAGTACTTC
many,TRBD1,TRBJ2-7,TRBV27,CASSDRSSYEQYF,TGTGCCAGCTCGGACAGGAGCTCCTACGAGCAGTACTTC
.,TRBD1,TRBJ1-1,TRBV7-3,CASSFGRTGSPTEAFF,TGTGCCAGCAGCTTTGGGAGGACAGGGTCTCCCACTGAAGCTTTCTTT
.,.,TRBJ2-1,TRBV5-1,CASSFTLGTYNEQFF,TGCGCCAGCAGCTTTACTCTGGGGACCTACAATGAGCAGTTCTTC
.,TRBD1,TRBJ2-7,TRBV5-1,CASRETGAYEQYF,TGCGCCAGCAGAGAGACAGGGGCCTACGAGCAGTACTTC
many,.,TRBJ2-1,TRBV5-1,CASSTTGSHNEQFF,TGCGCCAGCAGCACGACCGGGAGTCACAATGAGCAGTTCTTC
many,.,TRBJ2-1,TRBV20-1,CSARVYGTVLNEQFF,TGCAGTGCTAGAGTTTACGGGACTGTCCTCAATGAGCAGTTCTTC
.,.,TRBJ1-1,TRBV5-1,CASSLEGTMNTEAFF,TGCGCCAGCAGCTTGGAAGGGACGATGAACACTGAAGCTTTCTTT